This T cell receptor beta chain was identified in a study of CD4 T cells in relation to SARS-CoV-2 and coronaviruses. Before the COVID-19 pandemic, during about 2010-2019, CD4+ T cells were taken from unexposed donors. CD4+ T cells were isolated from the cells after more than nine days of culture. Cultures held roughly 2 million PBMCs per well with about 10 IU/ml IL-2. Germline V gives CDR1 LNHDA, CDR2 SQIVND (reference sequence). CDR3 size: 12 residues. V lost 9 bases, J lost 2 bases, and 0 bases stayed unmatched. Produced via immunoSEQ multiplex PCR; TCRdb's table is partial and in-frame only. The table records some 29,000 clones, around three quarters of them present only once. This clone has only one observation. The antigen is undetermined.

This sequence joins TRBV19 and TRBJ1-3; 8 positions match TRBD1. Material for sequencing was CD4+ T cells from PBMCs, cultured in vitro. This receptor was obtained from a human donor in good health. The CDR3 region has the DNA TGTGCCAGCAGGGGGCCTGGAAACACCATATATTTT. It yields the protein CASRGPGNTIYF.